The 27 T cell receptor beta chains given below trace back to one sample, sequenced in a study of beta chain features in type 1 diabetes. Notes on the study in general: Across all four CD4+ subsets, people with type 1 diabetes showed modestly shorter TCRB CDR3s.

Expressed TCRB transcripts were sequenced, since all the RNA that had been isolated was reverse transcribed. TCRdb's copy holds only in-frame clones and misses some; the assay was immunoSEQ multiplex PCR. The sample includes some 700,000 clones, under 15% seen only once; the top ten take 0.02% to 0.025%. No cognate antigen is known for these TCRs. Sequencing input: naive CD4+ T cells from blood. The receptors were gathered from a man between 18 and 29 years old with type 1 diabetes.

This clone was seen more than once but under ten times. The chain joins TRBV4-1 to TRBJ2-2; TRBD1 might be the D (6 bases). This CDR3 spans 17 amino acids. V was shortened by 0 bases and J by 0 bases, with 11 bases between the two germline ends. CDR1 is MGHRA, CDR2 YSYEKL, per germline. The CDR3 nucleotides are TGCGCCAGCAGCCAAGAACCCCACAGGGCGAACACCGGGGAGCTGTTTTTT. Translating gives CASSQEPHRANTGELFF.

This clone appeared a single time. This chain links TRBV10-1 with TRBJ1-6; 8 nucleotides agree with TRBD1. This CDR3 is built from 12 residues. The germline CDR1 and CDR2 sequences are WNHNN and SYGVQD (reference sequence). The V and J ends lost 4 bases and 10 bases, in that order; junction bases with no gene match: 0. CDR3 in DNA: TGCGCCAGCAGTGGACAGGGGTCACCCCTCCACTTT. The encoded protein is CASSGQGSPLHF.

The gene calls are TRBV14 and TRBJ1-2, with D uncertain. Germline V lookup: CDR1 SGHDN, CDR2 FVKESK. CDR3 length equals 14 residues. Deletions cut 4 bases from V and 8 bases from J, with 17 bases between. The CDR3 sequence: CASSLESLSWGYTF. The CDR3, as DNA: TGTGCCAGCAGCCTGGAAAGTCTAAGTTGGGGCTACACCTTC.

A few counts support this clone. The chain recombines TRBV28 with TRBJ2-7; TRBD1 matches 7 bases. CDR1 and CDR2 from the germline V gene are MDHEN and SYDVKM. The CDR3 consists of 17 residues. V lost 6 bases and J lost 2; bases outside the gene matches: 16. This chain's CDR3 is CASSPFRQGFHPYEQYF. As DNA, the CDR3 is TGTGCCAGCAGCCCCTTCCGACAGGGCTTTCACCCCTACGAGCAGTACTTC.

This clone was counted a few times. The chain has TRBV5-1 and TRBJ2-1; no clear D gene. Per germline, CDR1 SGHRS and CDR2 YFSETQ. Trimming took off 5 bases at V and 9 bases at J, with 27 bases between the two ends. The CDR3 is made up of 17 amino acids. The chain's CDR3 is CASSRGRDPRGVTEQFF. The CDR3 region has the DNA TGCGCCAGCAGTCGCGGACGCGACCCCCGTGGGGTTACTGAGCAGTTCTTC. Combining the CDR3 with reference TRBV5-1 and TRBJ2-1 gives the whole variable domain KAGVTQTPRYLIKTRGQQVTLSCSPISGHRSVSWYQQTPGQGLQFLFEYFSETQRNKGNFPGRFSGRQFSNSRSEMNVSTLELGDSALYLCASSRGRDPRGVTEQFFGPGTRLTVL.

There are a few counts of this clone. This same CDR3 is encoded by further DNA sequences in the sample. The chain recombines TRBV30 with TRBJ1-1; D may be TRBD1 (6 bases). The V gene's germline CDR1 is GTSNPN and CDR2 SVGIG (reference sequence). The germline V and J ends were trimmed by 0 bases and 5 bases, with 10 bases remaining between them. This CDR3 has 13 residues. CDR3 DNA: TGTGCCTGGAGTGTACGTAGGGGGACTGAAGCTTTCTTT. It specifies CAWSVRRGTEAFF.

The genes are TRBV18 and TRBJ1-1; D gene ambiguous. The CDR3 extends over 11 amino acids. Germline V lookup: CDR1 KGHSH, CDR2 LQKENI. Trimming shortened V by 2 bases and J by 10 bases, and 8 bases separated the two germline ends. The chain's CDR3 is CASSPGRGAFF. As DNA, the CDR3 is TGTGCCAGCTCACCAGGGCGGGGAGCTTTCTTT. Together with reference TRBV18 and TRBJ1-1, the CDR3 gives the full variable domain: NAGVMQNPRHLVRRRGQEARLRCSPMKGHSHVYWYRQLPEEGLKFMVYLQKENIIDESGMPKERFSAEFPKEGPSILRIQQVVRGDSAAYFCASSPGRGAFFGQGTRLTVV.

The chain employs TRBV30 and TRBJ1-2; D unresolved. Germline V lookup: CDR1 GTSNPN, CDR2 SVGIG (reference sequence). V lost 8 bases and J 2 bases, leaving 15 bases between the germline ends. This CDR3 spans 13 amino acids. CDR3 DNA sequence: TGTGCCCACCGACGGACGGGGAACTATGGCTACACCTTC. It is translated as CAHRRTGNYGYTF.

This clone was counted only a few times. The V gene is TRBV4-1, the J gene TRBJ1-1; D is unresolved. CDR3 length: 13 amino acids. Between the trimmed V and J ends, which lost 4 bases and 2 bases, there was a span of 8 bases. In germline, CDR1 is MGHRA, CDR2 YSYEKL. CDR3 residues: CASSRTINTEAFF. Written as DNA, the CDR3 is TGCGCCAGCAGCCGGACCATTAACACTGAAGCTTTCTTT.

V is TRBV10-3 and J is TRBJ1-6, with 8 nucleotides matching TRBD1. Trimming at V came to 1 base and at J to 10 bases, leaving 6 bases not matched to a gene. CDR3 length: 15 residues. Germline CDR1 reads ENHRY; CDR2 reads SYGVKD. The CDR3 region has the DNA TGTGCCATCAGTGAGTTGGACAGGGATCGATCACCCCTCCACTTT. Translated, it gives CAISELDRDRSPLHF.

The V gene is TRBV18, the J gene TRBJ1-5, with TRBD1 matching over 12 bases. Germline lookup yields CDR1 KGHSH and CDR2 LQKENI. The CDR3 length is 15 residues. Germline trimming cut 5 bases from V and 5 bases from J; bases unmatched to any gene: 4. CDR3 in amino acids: CASSFGTGGHQPQHF. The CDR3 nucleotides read TGTGCCAGCTCATTCGGGACAGGGGGCCATCAGCCCCAGCATTTT. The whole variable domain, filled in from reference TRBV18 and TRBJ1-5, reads NAGVMQNPRHLVRRRGQEARLRCSPMKGHSHVYWYRQLPEEGLKFMVYLQKENIIDESGMPKERFSAEFPKEGPSILRIQQVVRGDSAAYFCASSFGTGGHQPQHFGDGTRLSIL.

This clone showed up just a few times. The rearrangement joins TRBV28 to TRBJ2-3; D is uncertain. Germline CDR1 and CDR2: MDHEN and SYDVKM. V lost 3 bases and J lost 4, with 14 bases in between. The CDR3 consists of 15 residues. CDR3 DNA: TGTGCCAGCAGTTTCAGTGGACCGAGCGCAGATACGCAGTATTTT. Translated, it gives CASSFSGPSADTQYF.

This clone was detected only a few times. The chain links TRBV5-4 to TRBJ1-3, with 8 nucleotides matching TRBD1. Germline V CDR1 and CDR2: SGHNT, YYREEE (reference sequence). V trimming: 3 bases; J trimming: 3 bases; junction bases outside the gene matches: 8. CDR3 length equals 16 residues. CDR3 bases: TGTGCCAGCAGCTACGTGGACAGGGCGGGTGGAAACACCATATATTTT. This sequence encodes CASSYVDRAGGNTIYF. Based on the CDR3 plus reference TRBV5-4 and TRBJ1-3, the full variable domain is ETGVTQSPTHLIKTRGQQVTLRCSSQSGHNTVSWYQQALGQGPQFIFQYYREEENGRGNFPPRFSGLQFPNYSSELNVNALELDDSALYLCASSYVDRAGGNTIYFGEGSWLTVV.

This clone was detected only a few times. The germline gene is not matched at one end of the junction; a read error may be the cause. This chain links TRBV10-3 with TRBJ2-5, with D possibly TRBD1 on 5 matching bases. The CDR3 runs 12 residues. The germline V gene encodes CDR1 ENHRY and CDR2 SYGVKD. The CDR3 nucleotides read TGTGCCATCAGTGATGACAGCCTGACCACTAACTTC. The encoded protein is CAISDDSLTTNF.

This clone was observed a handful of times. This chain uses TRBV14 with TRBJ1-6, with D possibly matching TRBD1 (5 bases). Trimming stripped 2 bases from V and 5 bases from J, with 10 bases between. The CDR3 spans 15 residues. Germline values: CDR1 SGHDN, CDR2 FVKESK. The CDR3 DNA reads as TGTGCCAGCAGCCAAACAGGAATTAATAATTCACCCCTCCACTTT. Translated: CASSQTGINNSPLHF.

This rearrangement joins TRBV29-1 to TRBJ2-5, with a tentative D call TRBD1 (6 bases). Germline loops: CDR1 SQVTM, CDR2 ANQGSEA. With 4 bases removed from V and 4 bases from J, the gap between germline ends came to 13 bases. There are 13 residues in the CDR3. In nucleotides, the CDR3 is TGCAGCGTTGCAGGGGACGCGGTAGAGACCCAGTACTTC. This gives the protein CSVAGDAVETQYF.

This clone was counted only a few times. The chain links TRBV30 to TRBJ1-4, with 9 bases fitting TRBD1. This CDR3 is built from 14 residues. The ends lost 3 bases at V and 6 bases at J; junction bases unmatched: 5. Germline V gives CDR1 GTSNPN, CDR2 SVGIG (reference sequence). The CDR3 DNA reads TGTGCCTGGAGCGGAGACAGGGGGTATGAAAAACTGTTTTTT. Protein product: CAWSGDRGYEKLFF.

This chain's CDR3 is CASYRQGGDTQYF. The CDR3 nucleotides are TGTGCCAGCTACCGACAGGGGGGGGATACGCAGTATTTT. This chain connects TRBV27 to TRBJ2-3, with 9 bases matching TRBD1. V lost 8 bases and J lost 6; bases outside the gene matches: 6. The CDR3 extends over 13 amino acids. CDR1 is MNHEY, CDR2 SMNVEV, per germline (reference sequence).

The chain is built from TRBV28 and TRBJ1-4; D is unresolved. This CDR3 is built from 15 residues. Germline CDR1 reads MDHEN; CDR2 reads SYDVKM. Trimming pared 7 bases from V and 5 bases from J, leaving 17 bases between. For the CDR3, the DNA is TGTGCCAGCACCCACCTGTCCACGCGGAATGAAAAACTGTTTTTT. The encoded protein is CASTHLSTRNEKLFF.

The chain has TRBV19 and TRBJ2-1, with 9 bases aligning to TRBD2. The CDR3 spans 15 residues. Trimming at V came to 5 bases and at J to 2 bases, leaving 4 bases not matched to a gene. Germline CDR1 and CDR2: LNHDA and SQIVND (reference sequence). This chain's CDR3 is CASSPQRGAYNEQFF. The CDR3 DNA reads TGTGCCAGTAGTCCCCAGCGGGGGGCCTACAATGAGCAGTTCTTC.

The CDR3 coding sequence is TGTGCCAGCAGTGGACAGGGGAACACTGAAGCTTTCTTT. Its protein product is CASSGQGNTEAFF. V usage is TRBV7-9 and J usage is TRBJ1-1; 8 nucleotides agree with TRBD1. J was trimmed by 1 base and V by 6 bases; bases with no gene match: 1. Germline CDR1 and CDR2: SEHNR and FQNEAQ (reference sequence). The CDR3 has 13 residues.

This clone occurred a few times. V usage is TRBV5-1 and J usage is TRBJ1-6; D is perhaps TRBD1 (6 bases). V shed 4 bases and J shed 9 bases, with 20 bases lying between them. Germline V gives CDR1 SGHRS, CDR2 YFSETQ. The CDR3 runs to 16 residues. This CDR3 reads CASSPYLGGAGSPLHF. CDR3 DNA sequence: TGCGCCAGCAGCCCGTACCTCGGGGGGGCAGGTTCACCCCTCCACTTT.

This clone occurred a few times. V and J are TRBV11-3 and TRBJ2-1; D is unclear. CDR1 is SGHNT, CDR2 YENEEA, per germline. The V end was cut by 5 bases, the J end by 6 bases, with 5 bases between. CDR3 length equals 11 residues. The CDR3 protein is CASSQFNEQFF. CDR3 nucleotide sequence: TGTGCCAGCAGCCAATTCAATGAGCAGTTCTTC.

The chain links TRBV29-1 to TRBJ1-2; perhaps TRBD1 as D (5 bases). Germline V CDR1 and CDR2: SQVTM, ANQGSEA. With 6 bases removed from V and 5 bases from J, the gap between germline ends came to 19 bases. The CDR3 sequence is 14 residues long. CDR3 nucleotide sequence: TGCAGCGTCACGAGGAGGGGAGATGGGTATGGCTACACCTTC. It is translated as CSVTRRGDGYGYTF.

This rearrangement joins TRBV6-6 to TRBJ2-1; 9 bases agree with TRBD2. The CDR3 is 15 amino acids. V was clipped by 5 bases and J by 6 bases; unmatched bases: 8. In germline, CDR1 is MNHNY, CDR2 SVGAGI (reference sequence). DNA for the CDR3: TGTGCCAGCAGTCCCGTTAGCGGGGGACGCAATGAGCAGTTCTTC. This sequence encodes CASSPVSGGRNEQFF.

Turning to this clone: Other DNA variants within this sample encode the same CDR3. CDR3 in amino acids: CSVGTGDTNTGELFF. The DNA of the CDR3 is TGCAGCGTAGGGACAGGAGACACGAACACCGGGGAGCTGTTTTTT. The V call is TRBV29-1, the J call TRBJ2-2, with 8 bases identical to TRBD1. This CDR3 is built from 15 residues. The junction had 6 bases not matched to a gene; V was cut back by 6 bases and J by 0 bases. Germline-derived CDR1 and CDR2 are SQVTM and ANQGSEA.

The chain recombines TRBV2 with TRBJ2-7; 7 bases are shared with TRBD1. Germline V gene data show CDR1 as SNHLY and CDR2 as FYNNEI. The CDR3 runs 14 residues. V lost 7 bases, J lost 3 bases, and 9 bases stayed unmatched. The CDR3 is CASTEGAGLYEQYF. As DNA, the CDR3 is TGTGCCAGCACCGAGGGGGCAGGTCTCTACGAGCAGTACTTC. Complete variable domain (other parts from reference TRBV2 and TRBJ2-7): EPEVTQTPSHQVTQMGQEVILRCVPISNHLYFYWYRQILGQKVEFLVSFYNNEISEKSEIFDDQFSVERPDGSNFTLKIRSTKLEDSAMYFCASTEGAGLYEQYFGPGTRLTVT.